The 2 T cell receptor beta chains given below trace back to one sample, sequenced in a study of control samples from healthy donors and cancer patients (TCRdb year 2020). Receptor libraries were prepared by the immunoSEQ multiplex PCR assay. TCRdb took this table from immuneACCESS and kept in-frame rearrangements with V and J called. Such tables lack part of the clones; where checked against another copy, unresolved V genes explain under half of the gap, and the rest is unexplained. The sample table lists tens of thousands of clones, about 90% of them with a count of one. 4% of the sample is taken by the ten largest. Sample: blood. These receptors came from a woman between 50 and 59 years old in good health.

The chain couples TRBV10-2 to TRBJ2-5, with TRBD2 identical over 9 bases. The CDR3 runs 14 residues. After removal of 4 bases from V and 8 bases from J, the junction contained 8 bases not matched to a gene. Germline V gives CDR1 WSHSY, CDR2 SAAADI. The CDR3 DNA reads as TGCGCCAGCAGTGGCGCTAGCGGGGTGGATACCCAGTACTTC. Amino acids: CASSGASGVDTQYF.

The V and J genes are TRBV11-3 and TRBJ2-3; D may match TRBD1 or TRBD2 (5 bases each). Trimming stripped 2 bases from V and 4 bases from J, with 13 bases between. The CDR3 is 15 amino acids. CDR1 SGHNT and CDR2 YENEEA come from the germline V gene. In DNA, the CDR3 is TGTGCCAGCAGCTTATCTAGCCTGGGGGCAGATACGCAGTATTTT. Its protein is CASSLSSLGADTQYF.